This T cell receptor beta chain was identified in a study of post-analysis software for immune sequencing data. Findings of the study overall: Among multiple sclerosis patients, normalized Chao1 diversity was significantly below that of controls. The five TRBV segments detected at higher frequency in patients than in controls included TRBV5-6, TRBV5-1 and TRBV20-1. Co-batched samples clustered tightly together by F measure.

TCR beta cDNA libraries included unique molecular identifiers. One entry per CDR3 protein results from TCRdb running MiXCR on the PCR reads. The sample consists of 800,000 to 950,000 distinct CDR3 sequences, around 53% of them appearing once. From germline, CDR1 is SQVTM and CDR2 ANQGSEA. The CDR3 contains 16 residues. Trimming pared 6 bases from V and 0 bases from J, leaving 18 bases between. On this clonotype itself: The antigen remains unidentified.

The rearrangement uses TRBV29-1 and TRBJ2-1; weak D call: TRBD2 (6 bases). The sample was blood. The clonotype originates from a girl between 10 and 17 years old with multiple sclerosis. The chain's CDR3 is CSVLGLPESSYNEQFF. CDR3 sequence (DNA): TGCAGCGTATTGGGACTCCCGGAGAGCTCCTACAATGAGCAGTTCTTC.